This T cell receptor beta chain was recovered during a study of cytomegalovirus exposure and HLA in healthy donors listed by TCRdb under 2017. About the investigation overall: An earlier analysis of about 560 of the donors reported 250 to 300 Gb of sequence data and 117 million unique TCR beta sequences obtained from roughly 180 million T cells. An early release covering roughly 600 HLA-typed donors comprised about 320 gigabases of sequencing data and approximately 85 million unique TCR sequences. Of the roughly 400 genotyped donors, approximately 82% fell in the genetic ancestry cluster associated with self-reported Caucasian donors. The aim of the study was to test whether cataloging public T cell receptors could identify signatures of past pathogen exposure. The T cell repertoires of 670 or so subjects were profiled by immunosequencing and related to cytomegalovirus serostatus. A separate validation cohort of approximately 120 different subjects was used in addition to the roughly 670-subject first cohort. To predict cytomegalovirus infection status, the study brought together high-throughput TCR immunosequencing, statistical association of individual TCRs with disease status, and machine learning. To study patterns of TCR occurrence, a later analysis re-analyzed previously published TCR beta repertoires from several hundred donors and added high-resolution HLA genotyping. The later analysis used no new phenotypic data to find candidate immune exposures, relying instead on TCR beta sequences and their occurrence across donors. To decide whether each TCR beta V gene segment behaved as functional or pseudogenic, an earlier analysis of over 500 of the donors relied on high-throughput TCR beta sequencing. Donor age, sex, ethnicity and CMV serostatus were collected together with the repertoire data. Genome-wide SNP genotypes for about 65% of the roughly 670 donors were used in a later genetic analysis, which treated that subset as a discovery cohort. All discovery cohort repertoires had been generated using a single sequencing platform. HLA typing included class I and class II loci at four-digit resolution. The number of donors typed differed by locus, with 629-630 for A, B, C, DRB1 and DQB1, around 520 for DQA1, 600 to 610 for DPA1, and around 460 for DPB1. Several DR-DQ haplotypes were treated as single units for association and clustering because of strong linkage in the cohort. Among 300 to 450 genotyped donors of the cohort, an average of approximately 230,000 unique TCR beta nucleotide sequences were sequenced per donor, roughly 20% of them non-productive. The investigation overall reported the following: In both the original and validation cohorts, the classifier was reported to diagnose cytomegalovirus status with high specificity and sensitivity. A later analysis found that TCR association rates varied across HLA loci, with DRB1 alleles showing the most associated TCRs and HLA-C alleles the fewest. The authors suggested that the approach could potentially be generalized to other disease states and immunological phenotypes. Some IMGT-functional V segments, including TRBV6-2 and TRBV6-3, could not be distinguished by the 87-base-pair reads and were therefore excluded. Correlated functional status among segregating V segments might be attributable to linkage disequilibrium, but an unknown experimental factor could not be ruled out. In vitro tests confirmed that a few of the cytomegalovirus-associated TCR beta chains recognize cytomegalovirus antigens. In a later analysis, more than 15,000 TCR beta sequences were associated with specific HLA alleles at a false discovery rate of 0.05. In the study, 150 to 200 TCR beta chains were listed as associated with cytomegalovirus. In a later analysis, several top co-occurrence clusters were reported to appear linked to parvovirus B19, influenza, CMV and Epstein-Barr virus. When HLA alleles, especially DR and DQ, strongly co-occurred, attributing TCR associations to individual alleles was difficult. A cluster of highly shared sequence variants was judged likely to be a technical artifact of the sequencing pipeline. Because counts were too low, more than 15 rarely observed V segments, including chromosome 9 orphons, were excluded from the earlier analysis of about 500 of the donors. Because some donors lacked HLA typing at each locus, the association tests relied only on the typed subset. In a later analysis, HLA-associated TCR beta chains showed more clonal expansion and lower generation probabilities than non-associated chains that were equally common. This cohort had only TCR beta chains sequenced, and the lack of alpha or paired-chain data limited which features could be detected. In an earlier analysis of over 550 of the donors, most TCR beta V segments were observed in productive rearrangements about 87% or about 30% of the time, broadly matching IMGT annotations. A later analysis found that most CMV-associated TCR beta chains appeared HLA-restricted, with HLA associations seemingly driven largely by CMV exposure. Presence/absence analyses assumed roughly uniform sequencing depth across donors, an assumption that may not hold. Immune exposure information for the cohort was limited to CMV serostatus. A further reported finding was that TCR beta sequences accurately predicted the HLA-A and HLA-B alleles for most subjects in the first cohort. A later genetic analysis associated a missense DCLRE1C variant with V-gene and J-gene trimming of TCR beta chains, and an independent cohort replicated the association. Most TCR sequences were seen in very few donors, while some public TCRs were found in many individuals. A later genetic analysis reported fewer N-insertions in productive TCRs among donors in an Asian-associated ancestry cluster than the roughly 670-donor mean.

The protocol used for the library was the immunoSEQ multiplex PCR assay. For the multiplex PCR, a mixture combining 60 forward primers for TCR Vbeta segments and 13 reverse primers for TCR Jbeta segments was used. The CDR3 region of rearranged TCR beta genes was amplified from genomic DNA by a multiplex PCR assay. On the Illumina HiSeq System, the amplified TCR beta libraries were sequenced as 87-base-pair reads. The paper's data handling went like this. A later analysis tallied 75 million to 95 million unique TCR beta chains across the 550 to 850 repertoires, and some 12 million of those chains were shared by two or more donors. A nearest-neighbor algorithm error-corrected the raw reads and collapsed the reads into unique sequences, merging closely related sequences to remove PCR and sequencing errors. To assign V, D and J gene segments, CDR3 sequences were aligned to IMGT reference sequences. For a sequence to be retained, at least a six-nucleotide match to both a V gene segment and a J gene segment was required. Rearrangements were classified as productive when the CDR3 lacked stop codons and remained in frame with V and J, and all other rearrangements were classified as non-productive. Following IMGT convention, CDR3 was defined as the stretch from the second conserved V-encoded cysteine up to the conserved J-encoded phenylalanine. The earlier analysis of some 550 of the donors excluded any sequence lacking an unambiguous match to a single V gene segment. In an earlier analysis of about 590 of the donors, a V segment was called functional when productive rearrangements were above 56.7%, and segregating when the standard deviation between donors exceeded 5%. A statistical classification framework was built to diagnose cytomegalovirus status from the catalog of TCR beta chain sequences. V and J gene assignment, in a later analysis, came from comparing TCR nucleotide sequences with IMGT/GENE-DB human TR gene sequences. Using the TCRdist pipeline, a later analysis assigned CDR3 sequences along with most-parsimonious VDJ recombination scenarios. A later analysis defined each TCR beta chain by its CDR3 amino acid sequence plus V-gene family, and excluded reads lacking a unique V-gene family. A later analysis removed several hundred highly shared, low-generation-probability nucleotide sequences to deal with suspected cross-contamination and a sequencing artifact. In a later analysis, a clonal expansion index was calculated for each public chain from normalized within-repertoire ranks of inferred template counts. In a later analysis, generation probabilities were computed using a VDJ recombination model fitted to out-of-frame rearrangements, and the results were checked against IGoR. In a later analysis, hypergeometric tests were used to score TCR-TCR, TCR-HLA and TCR-CMV co-occurrence, with a repertoire-size bias correction applied to TCR pairs. A later analysis estimated false discovery rates by permuting HLA or CMV assignments 20 times. In a later analysis, co-occurring TCRs were grouped using DBSCAN, and TCRdist sequence similarity was added for clustering within HLA-allele-positive subsets. Repertoires with fewer than 30,000 or more than 120,000 public chains were left out of co-occurrence clustering, as were about 5 repertoires with anomalous nucleotide sharing. TCRdb provides this immuneACCESS table in a form limited to in-frame rearrangements. Some clones are lacking; in checked studies, under half of them reflect an unresolved V gene, and why the rest are absent is not known. V and J calls plus clone size are reproduced from that table; the DNA served to infer D and trimming. A total of about 160,000 clones appear in this sample, around 64% of them only once. The ten largest clones capture 2.8% of the sample.

On this clone: Its cognate antigen has yet to be identified. No much larger clone exists at a distance of one base, and base qualities are not known.

The cohort was made up of around 720 healthy bone marrow donors. At the time of sampling, all cohort members were nominally healthy, though unrecorded immune exposures were likely present. The donor was CMV seronegative and belonged to the group of roughly 330 seronegative cohort members. Every donor gave a peripheral blood sample, and the peripheral blood mononuclear cells from that sample were used for TCR beta sequencing. The Qiagen DNeasy Blood Extraction Kit was used to extract genomic DNA from the blood cell samples. The cysteine opens and the phenylalanine closes a CDR3 of 15 amino acids. Just the 45-base CDR3 DNA is kept, in frame starting at base 1. CDR1 and CDR2 are read off the germline V gene (reference sequence) as LNHDA and SQIVND. The junction shows trimming of 8 bases on V and 2 bases on J, plus 16 bases between the germline ends.

Sequenced material: PBMCs. The receptor was isolated from a woman aged 25-40 years in good health and CMV-seronegative. This sequence uses TRBV19 and TRBJ1-5, with the D gene call left open. CDR3 region: CASRVGPGRNQPQHF. The sequence in DNA is TGTGCCAGTCGTGTGGGTCCGGGTCGCAATCAGCCCCAGCATTTT.